A selection of T cell receptor beta chains follows, all from one sample in a study of response to subunit inactivated influenza vaccine. A single record per CDR3 protein comes from TCRdb applying MiXCR to the RT-PCR reads. The sample lists around 570,000 distinct CDR3 sequences, around 11% occurring once. This same sample was also taken into another study, of T cells expressing NK-cell markers.

Specimen: PBMCs from blood, collected on the day of vaccination. These receptors were collected from a middle-aged man who received an inactivated influenza vaccine. The CDR3 runs from the conserved cysteine through the conserved F or W. Fields, in order: V gene, J gene, clone size, CDR3 protein. Clone size appears in some rows only: once, few, many, or a class for an expanded clone.

v_call: TRBV6-5; j_call: TRBJ2-7; clone_size: NA; cdr3_aa: CASSYSLEAGQVYEQYF
v_call: TRBV27; j_call: TRBJ2-7; clone_size: NA; cdr3_aa: CATASRTGYEQYF
v_call: TRBV24-1; j_call: TRBJ2-3; clone_size: few; cdr3_aa: CATSDWTNTDTQYF
v_call: TRBV11-2; j_call: TRBJ1-1; clone_size: few; cdr3_aa: CASSFQIGTEAFF
v_call: TRBV7-8; j_call: TRBJ1-1; clone_size: few; cdr3_aa: CASSYRLMNTEAFF
v_call: TRBV6-2/TRBV6-3; j_call: TRBJ1-1; clone_size: once; cdr3_aa: CASSYTVSNTEAFF
v_call: TRBV19; j_call: TRBJ2-7; clone_size: NA; cdr3_aa: CASSIHPGDREQYF
v_call: TRBV20-1; j_call: TRBJ2-1; clone_size: NA; cdr3_aa: CSARDFQEGPYYNEQFF
v_call: TRBV7-9; j_call: TRBJ2-3; clone_size: few; cdr3_aa: CASSQGSGLMPTDTQYF
v_call: TRBV28; j_call: TRBJ1-2; clone_size: many; cdr3_aa: CASSGQSYGYTF
v_call: TRBV28; j_call: TRBJ1-2; clone_size: few; cdr3_aa: CASRRGVGLGYTF
v_call: TRBV20-1; j_call: TRBJ2-7; clone_size: few; cdr3_aa: CSATQHRGSGYEQYF
v_call: TRBV5-1; j_call: TRBJ2-1; clone_size: many; cdr3_aa: CASSLGQFSYNEQFF
v_call: TRBV12-3/TRBV12-4; j_call: TRBJ2-1; clone_size: many; cdr3_aa: CASSSTGAGNEQFF
v_call: TRBV20-1; j_call: TRBJ2-5; clone_size: NA; cdr3_aa: CNARGLAGGWTQYF
v_call: TRBV6-5; j_call: TRBJ1-1; clone_size: many; cdr3_aa: CASTSNAINTEAFF
v_call: TRBV6-1; j_call: TRBJ1-2; clone_size: NA; cdr3_aa: CASRAGGGGYTF
v_call: TRBV7-2; j_call: TRBJ1-2; clone_size: few; cdr3_aa: CASSQPSGKDGYTF
v_call: TRBV7-9; j_call: TRBJ2-7; clone_size: NA; cdr3_aa: CASSFAGGDSYEQYF
v_call: TRBV2; j_call: TRBJ2-5; clone_size: few; cdr3_aa: CASRAGTSYVTQYF
v_call: TRBV24-1; j_call: TRBJ2-1; clone_size: NA; cdr3_aa: CATSDPGLAGGPQFF
v_call: TRBV29-1; j_call: TRBJ2-7; clone_size: few; cdr3_aa: CSVSRPGDYEQYF
v_call: TRBV24-1; j_call: TRBJ1-4; clone_size: few; cdr3_aa: CATSDSGTGGEKLFF
v_call: TRBV10-3; j_call: TRBJ2-6; clone_size: few; cdr3_aa: CAISGDGAGANVLTF
v_call: TRBV29-1; j_call: TRBJ1-1; clone_size: many; cdr3_aa: CSAGQNTEAFF
v_call: TRBV20-1; j_call: TRBJ1-5; clone_size: many; cdr3_aa: CSASPRGQPQHF
v_call: TRBV28; j_call: TRBJ2-7; clone_size: many; cdr3_aa: CASNSPWTGESYEQYF
v_call: TRBV7-9; j_call: TRBJ2-3; clone_size: few; cdr3_aa: CASSPRQGKTQYF
v_call: TRBV6-1; j_call: TRBJ2-7; clone_size: NA; cdr3_aa: CASRPAGTAYEQYF
v_call: TRBV6-1; j_call: TRBJ1-1; clone_size: NA; cdr3_aa: CASSLNGAWDMNTEAFF
v_call: TRBV20-1; j_call: TRBJ2-4; clone_size: NA; cdr3_aa: CSARAGQGKDIQYF
v_call: TRBV6-2/TRBV6-3; j_call: TRBJ2-1; clone_size: NA; cdr3_aa: CASSLAGGQENEQFF
v_call: TRBV24-1; j_call: TRBJ2-1; clone_size: NA; cdr3_aa: CATSAGGDNEQFF
v_call: TRBV4-2; j_call: TRBJ1-2; clone_size: NA; cdr3_aa: CASSQVLSRDNGYTF
v_call: TRBV4-1; j_call: TRBJ2-3; clone_size: few; cdr3_aa: CASSQTATDTQYF
v_call: TRBV10-3; j_call: TRBJ2-5; clone_size: NA; cdr3_aa: CATQEAGGSQETQYF
v_call: TRBV12-3/TRBV12-4; j_call: TRBJ2-7; clone_size: few; cdr3_aa: CASSLYRVAYEQYF
v_call: TRBV20-1; j_call: TRBJ2-7; clone_size: NA; cdr3_aa: CSATGTSGRVSYEQYF
v_call: TRBV19; j_call: TRBJ2-3; clone_size: NA; cdr3_aa: CASSPQWTSGVSADTQYF